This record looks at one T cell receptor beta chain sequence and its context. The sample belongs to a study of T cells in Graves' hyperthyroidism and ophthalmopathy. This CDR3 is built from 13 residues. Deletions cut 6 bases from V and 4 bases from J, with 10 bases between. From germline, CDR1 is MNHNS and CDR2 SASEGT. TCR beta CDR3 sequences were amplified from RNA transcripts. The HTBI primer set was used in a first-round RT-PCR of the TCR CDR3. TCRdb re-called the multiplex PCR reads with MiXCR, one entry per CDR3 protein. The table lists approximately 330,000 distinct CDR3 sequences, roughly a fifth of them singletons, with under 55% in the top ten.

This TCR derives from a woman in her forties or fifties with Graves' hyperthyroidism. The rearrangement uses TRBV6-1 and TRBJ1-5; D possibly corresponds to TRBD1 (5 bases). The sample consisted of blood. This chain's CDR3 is CASRIDRNQPQHF. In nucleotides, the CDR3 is TGTGCCAGCAGGATTGACAGAAATCAGCCCCAGCATTTT.